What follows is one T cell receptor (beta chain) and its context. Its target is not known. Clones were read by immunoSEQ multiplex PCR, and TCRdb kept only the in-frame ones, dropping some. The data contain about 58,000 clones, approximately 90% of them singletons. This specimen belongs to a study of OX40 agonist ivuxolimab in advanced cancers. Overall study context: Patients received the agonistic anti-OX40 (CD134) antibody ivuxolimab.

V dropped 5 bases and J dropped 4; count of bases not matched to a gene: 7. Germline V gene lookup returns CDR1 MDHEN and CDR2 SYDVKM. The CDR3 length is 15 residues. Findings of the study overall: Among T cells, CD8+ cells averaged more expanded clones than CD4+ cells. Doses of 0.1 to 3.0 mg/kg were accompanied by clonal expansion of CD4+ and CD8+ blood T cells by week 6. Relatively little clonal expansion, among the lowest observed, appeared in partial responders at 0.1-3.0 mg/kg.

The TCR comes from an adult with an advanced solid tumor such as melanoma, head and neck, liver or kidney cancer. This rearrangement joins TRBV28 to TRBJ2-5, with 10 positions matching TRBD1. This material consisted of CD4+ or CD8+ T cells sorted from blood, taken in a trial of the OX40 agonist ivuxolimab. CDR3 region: CASSPRGQGRETQYF. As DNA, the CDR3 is TGTGCCAGCAGTCCCCGGGGACAGGGGAGAGAGACCCAGTACTTC. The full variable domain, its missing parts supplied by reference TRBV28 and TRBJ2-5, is DVKVTQSSRYLVKRTGEKVFLECVQDMDHENMFWYRQDPGLGLRLIYFSYDVKMKEKGDIPEGYSVSREKKERFSLILESASTNQTSMYLCASSPRGQGRETQYFGPGTRLLVL.